A single TCR beta chain is shown here with its context. This table comes from immunoSEQ multiplex PCR, and its TCRdb copy is limited to in-frame clones, with some not included. The repertoire holds some 76,000 clones, over 85% seen once, with 15% to 20% in the top ten. The ends were cut back, 5 bases at V and 5 bases at J, with 15 bases in the middle. CDR1 is SGHTA and CDR2 is FQGNSA in the germline V gene. This CDR3 has 15 amino acids. The data were taken from a study of control samples from healthy donors and cancer patients. The sample consisted of PBMCs. This receptor was taken from a man between 60 and 70 years old with lung cancer. This rearrangement joins TRBV7-2 to TRBJ1-4; D is possibly TRBD1 (6 bases). CDR3 loop: CASSPRQDRNEKLFF. The DNA of the CDR3 is TGTGCCAGCAGCCCAAGACAGGACCGAAATGAAAAACTGTTTTTT.